This T cell receptor (beta chain) was recovered during a study of vaccination and CD4 T cells after COVID-19. Treatment specified: approximately 9-day PBMC culture with coronavirus spike peptide pools or control peptides (ViraFEST assay). PBMCs, plated at a few million per well, were grown in the presence of about 9.5 IU/ml IL-2 and around 10 ug/ml peptide pools. A note on this clonotype: Its antigen is not known.

In germline, CDR1 is SGHTA, CDR2 FQGNSA. V lost 5 bases to trimming and J lost 0 bases, with 15 bases between them. CDR3 length: 16 amino acids. The study sequenced cultured CD4+ T cell DNA using the Oncomine TCR Beta short-read assay. One entry per CDR3 protein results from TCRdb running MiXCR on the PCR reads. The table lists some 15,000 distinct CDR3 sequences, roughly 77% of them singletons. Sequenced input: CD4+ T cells from blood, cultured in vitro. This clonotype was obtained from a human donor who had recovered from COVID-19. The V gene is TRBV7-2, the J gene TRBJ2-3; D ambiguous. CDR3 amino acids: CASSPPVQPSTDTQYF. As DNA, the CDR3 is TGTGCCAGCAGCCCCCCGGTCCAGCCCAGCACAGATACGCAGTATTTT.